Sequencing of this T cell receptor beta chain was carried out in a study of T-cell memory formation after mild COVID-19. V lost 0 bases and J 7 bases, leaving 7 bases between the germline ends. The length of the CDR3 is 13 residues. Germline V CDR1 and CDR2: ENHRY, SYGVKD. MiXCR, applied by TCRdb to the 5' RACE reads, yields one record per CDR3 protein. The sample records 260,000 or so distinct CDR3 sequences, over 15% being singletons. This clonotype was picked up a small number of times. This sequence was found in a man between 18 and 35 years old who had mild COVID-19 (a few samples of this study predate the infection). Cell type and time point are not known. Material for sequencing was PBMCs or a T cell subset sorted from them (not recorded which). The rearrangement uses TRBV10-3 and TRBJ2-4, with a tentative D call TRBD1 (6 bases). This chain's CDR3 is CAISESQGNIQYF. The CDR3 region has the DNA TGTGCCATCAGTGAGTCACAGGGCAACATTCAGTACTTC.